Listed here are 29 T cell receptor beta chains from one sample, sequenced in a study of T-cell reconstitution after alpha-beta-depleted transplantation in children. The authors prepared the TCRbeta library with unique molecular identifiers. Via MiXCR, TCRdb re-called the PCR reads, giving one row per CDR3 protein. The table records a few hundred thousand distinct CDR3 sequences, 25% to 30% of them present only once. The sample was PBMCs, taken before TCRalphabeta/CD19-depleted stem cell transplant. Receptor source: a boy under two years old with Wiskott-Aldrich syndrome, due to receive a stem cell transplant.

This clonotype has only a few counts. The chain carries TRBV20-1 and TRBJ1-1; no reliable D call. The CDR3 is 15 residues long. With 3 bases removed from V and 5 bases from J, the gap between germline ends came to 19 bases. The germline V gene has CDR1 DFQATT and CDR2 SNEGSKA (reference sequence). CDR3 loop: CSASLFAPRGTEAFF. Here the CDR3 DNA reads TGCAGTGCTAGTTTATTCGCCCCCCGCGGGACTGAAGCTTTCTTT.

V usage is TRBV9 and J usage is TRBJ2-3; D gene ambiguous. This CDR3 comprises 13 residues. The V and J ends lost 0 bases and 6 bases respectively, with 8 bases between them. The germline gives CDR1 SGDLS, CDR2 YYNGEE. This CDR3 reads CASSVEPVDTQYF. The CDR3 DNA reads as TGTGCCAGCAGCGTAGAACCGGTGGATACGCAGTATTTT.

This clonotype has more than one count but fewer than ten. This chain uses TRBV7-2 with TRBJ2-6, with D uncertain. The V end was cut by 1 base, the J end by 12 bases, with 10 bases between. Germline-derived CDR1 and CDR2 are SGHTA and FQGNSA. CDR3 length: 13 residues. The CDR3 DNA reads as TGTGCCAGCAGCTTAGGAGAGGTTTCCGTCCTGACTTTC. It is translated as CASSLGEVSVLTF.

The chain has TRBV10-3 and TRBJ2-7, with D possibly TRBD1 on 5 matching bases. Germline V lookup: CDR1 ENHRY, CDR2 SYGVKD. The CDR3 loop spans 13 amino acids. Trimming cost V 7 bases and J 5 bases, with 15 bases left between them. The CDR3, as DNA: TGTGCCATCAACCAGGGTCGTGTAGACGAGCAGTACTTC. Translating gives CAINQGRVDEQYF.

In its sample, this clonotype was seen once. The DNA for the CDR3 is TGTGCCAGCAGCCCATCAACCGGGACAGGGGTTGAGCAGTTCTTC. Translating gives CASSPSTGTGVEQFF. This chain joins TRBV9 and TRBJ2-1; 10 nucleotides match TRBD1. Trimming removed 4 bases from V and 9 bases from J; junction bases left unmatched: 10. The CDR3 is 15 residues long. Germline CDR1 and CDR2: SGDLS and YYNGEE.

The rearrangement links TRBV5-1 to TRBJ2-1, with D perhaps TRBD2 (6 bases). The CDR3 extends over 13 amino acids. V was trimmed by 3 bases and J by 4 bases, leaving 8 bases between them. Germline lookup yields CDR1 SGHRS and CDR2 YFSETQ. The CDR3 loop reads CASSYGGYNEQFF. The CDR3 coding sequence is TGCGCCAGCAGCTATGGGGGGTACAATGAGCAGTTCTTC.

This clonotype has only a few counts. This chain uses TRBV7-9 with TRBJ1-2; D is unclear. Trimming stripped 2 bases from V and 0 bases from J, with 7 bases between. This CDR3 has 14 residues. CDR1 SEHNR and CDR2 FQNEAQ come from the germline V gene (reference sequence). As DNA, the CDR3 is TGTGCCAGCAGCTTAAAAGGGCCTAACTATGGCTACACCTTC. Translated, it gives CASSLKGPNYGYTF.

The J gene is TRBJ2-1, the V gene TRBV28, with 15 bases that match TRBD2. The V gene end was trimmed by 5 bases and the J gene end by 2 bases; junction bases not matched to a gene: 10. Germline CDR1 MDHEN, CDR2 SYDVKM. This CDR3 is 19 amino acids long. The CDR3 reads CASSRLGLAGGFPYNEQFF. The CDR3 region has the DNA TGTGCCAGCAGTCGACTGGGACTAGCGGGAGGATTTCCCTACAATGAGCAGTTCTTC.

The rearrangement joins TRBV24-1 to TRBJ2-1; 9 nucleotides agree with TRBD1. CDR1 and CDR2 (germline): KGHDR, SFDVKD. CDR3 length equals 16 residues. J gave up 4 bases and V 2 bases, and 5 bases lay outside the gene matches. The CDR3 bases are TGTGCCACCAGTGATTCTGGGACAGGGCTATACAATGAGCAGTTCTTC. Translation gives CATSDSGTGLYNEQFF.

The CDR3 DNA sequence: TGTGCCAGCAGTTTATCGGTGGGGTCCTACAATGAGCAGTTCTTC. Protein: CASSLSVGSYNEQFF. V usage is TRBV12-3 or TRBV12-4 and J usage is TRBJ2-1; D remains ambiguous. The CDR3 sequence is 15 residues long. Between the trimmed V and J ends, which lost 2 bases and 1 base, there was a span of 9 bases.

The V and J genes are TRBV18 and TRBJ2-7; D uncertain. The CDR3 extends over 14 amino acids. Germline values: CDR1 KGHSH, CDR2 LQKENI. V was clipped by 2 bases and J by 6 bases, with 14 bases between them. CDR3 sequence reads: CASSPGVVGIEQYF. The CDR3 DNA sequence: TGTGCCAGCTCACCAGGGGTGGTGGGAATCGAGCAGTACTTC.

This rearrangement joins TRBV20-1 to TRBJ1-1; the D is unclear. V was cut by 2 bases and J by 5 bases, with 9 bases left in between. CDR1 is DFQATT, CDR2 SNEGSKA, per germline (reference sequence). The CDR3 is made up of 12 amino acids. In nucleotides, the CDR3 is TGCAGTGCTAGATCGGGCAAAACTGAAGCTTTCTTT. This encodes CSARSGKTEAFF.

This clonotype appeared a few times. V and J are TRBV12-3 or TRBV12-4 and TRBJ2-2, with D perhaps matching TRBD1 or TRBD2 (5 bases each). This CDR3 has 15 residues. Trimming removed 2 bases at V and 4 bases at J, with 11 bases between. This chain's CDR3 is CASSLLGPPTGELFF. The CDR3 DNA sequence: TGTGCCAGCAGTTTATTGGGACCTCCCACCGGGGAGCTGTTTTTT.

This clonotype appeared a few times. V gene TRBV20-1 combines with J gene TRBJ1-5, with a weak D call TRBD1 (6 bases). CDR3 length: 14 residues. Deletions cut 2 bases from V and 9 bases from J, with 17 bases between. Germline loops: CDR1 DFQATT, CDR2 SNEGSKA (reference sequence). CDR3 DNA: TGCAGTGCTAGACCAGGGGATACGTCTGGGCCCCAGCATTTT. Translated, it gives CSARPGDTSGPQHF.

V usage is TRBV12-3 or TRBV12-4 and J usage is TRBJ2-4; 9 bases match TRBD2. V lost 6 bases and J lost 3; bases outside the gene matches: 3. The CDR3 runs to 14 residues. The CDR3 nucleotides read TGTGCCAGCAGCACTAGCGGGCTCAAAAACATTCAGTACTTC. Translated: CASSTSGLKNIQYF.

The V call is TRBV5-1, the J call TRBJ2-7; D possibly corresponds to TRBD1 (6 bases). Trimming took 2 bases from V and 0 from J, leaving 18 bases between them. CDR1 is SGHRS, CDR2 YFSETQ, per germline. This CDR3 has 17 amino acids. DNA for the CDR3: TGCGCCAGCAGCTTCTTGTCCAAACAGGGAAGCTCCTACGAGCAGTACTTC. Residues: CASSFLSKQGSSYEQYF.

As for this clonotype: The conserved phenylalanine or tryptophan normally closing the CDR3 is absent here, so this likely arose from a read error. The DNA is omitted, as the CDR3 cannot be located on it reliably, and the CDR3 follows TCRdb's listing. The J gene is TRBJ2-3, the V gene TRBV5-1; TRBD1 is taken as the D call from the table, unchecked against the DNA. The CDR3 length is 12 residues, termini included. Germline V lookup: CDR1 SGHRS, CDR2 YFSETQ. The CDR3 sequence: CASRDTNGPPLL.

J is TRBJ2-2 and V is TRBV29-1; the D gene is possibly TRBD1 (6 bases). In germline, CDR1 is SQVTM, CDR2 ANQGSEA. CDR3 length equals 13 residues. V was trimmed by 7 bases and J by 7 bases, leaving 16 bases between them. Here the CDR3 DNA reads TGCAGCGCCAGGACAGACCGGGGCGGGGAGCTGTTTTTT. Translated: CSARTDRGGELFF.

The chain is built from TRBV12-3 or TRBV12-4 and TRBJ2-7; D unresolved. Trimming shortened V by 6 bases and J by 3 bases, and 12 bases separated the two germline ends. This CDR3 has 13 residues. The CDR3 sequence is CASSKIVIYEQYF. The CDR3 DNA is TGTGCCAGCAGCAAGATAGTGATCTACGAGCAGTACTTC.

This clonotype appeared a few times. Here the CDR3 reads CSARDPNGLNEQYF. In DNA form, the CDR3 reads TGCAGTGCTAGAGACCCAAACGGGCTAAACGAGCAGTACTTC. This chain uses TRBV20-1 with TRBJ2-7; D is undetermined. The V gene's germline CDR1 is DFQATT and CDR2 SNEGSKA (reference sequence). The CDR3 is 14 residues long. V lost 0 bases and J 5 bases, leaving 14 bases between the germline ends.

This clonotype has at least ten counts. One junction end disagrees with the germline gene, perhaps due to a read error. This chain links TRBV5-1 with TRBJ2-7, with D possibly matching TRBD1 (6 bases). Germline CDR1 SGHRS, CDR2 YFSETQ. The CDR3 length is 12 residues. In DNA, the CDR3 is TGTGCCAGCAGCCAGGGGACCTACGAGCAGTACTTC. Its protein is CASSQGTYEQYF. The full variable domain, rest sourced from reference TRBV5-1 and TRBJ2-7, is KAGVTQTPRYLIKTRGQQVTLSCSPISGHRSVSWYQQTPGQGLQFLFEYFSETQRNKGNFPGRFSGRQFSNSRSEMNVSTLELGDSALYLCASSQGTYEQYFGPGTRLTVT.

This clonotype turned up a few times. The gene calls are TRBV3-1 and TRBJ2-5; no clear D gene. The CDR3 sequence is 13 residues long. Germline V gene lookup returns CDR1 LGHDT and CDR2 YNNKEL (reference sequence). The germline V and J ends were trimmed by 5 bases and 5 bases, with 12 bases remaining between them. As DNA, the CDR3 is TGTGCCAGCAGCGGTAGGGTGCGGGAGACCCAGTACTTC. Translating gives CASSGRVRETQYF.

The V call is TRBV7-2, the J call TRBJ2-7, with a weak D call TRBD2 (7 bases). The germline CDR1 and CDR2 sequences are SGHTA and FQGNSA. V shed 2 bases and J shed 2 bases, with 10 bases lying between them. The CDR3 totals 14 residues. CDR3 residues: CASSLLGGAYEQYF. In DNA, the CDR3 is TGTGCCAGCAGCTTACTAGGGGGGGCCTACGAGCAGTACTTC. The complete variable domain, with remaining parts taken from reference TRBV7-2 and TRBJ2-7, reads GAGVSQSPSNKVTEKGKDVELRCDPISGHTALYWYRQSLGQGLEFLIYFQGNSAPDKSGLPSDRFSAERTGGSVSTLTIQRTQQEDSAVYLCASSLLGGAYEQYFGPGTRLTVT.

The chain recombines TRBV5-1 with TRBJ2-2, with 9 bases that match TRBD2. The length of the CDR3 is 20 residues. V was clipped by 5 bases and J by 0 bases; unmatched bases: 17. Germline-derived CDR1 and CDR2 are SGHRS and YFSETQ. CDR3 DNA sequence: TGCGCCAGCAGGGGTTCCGGGGTAGCGGGAGACCTTACGAACACCGGGGAGCTGTTTTTT. It encodes CASRGSGVAGDLTNTGELFF.

Of note for this clonotype: At one end the junction does not follow the germline gene, possibly because of a read error. The chain uses TRBV6-2 or TRBV6-3 and TRBJ2-3; perhaps TRBD1 as D (6 bases). Germline assignment: CDR1 MNHEY and CDR2 SVGEGT. The CDR3 is 17 residues long. The CDR3 loop reads CASSYYLKAQGVDTQYF. The DNA of the CDR3 is TGTGCCAGCAGCTACTACTTGAAGGCACAGGGAGTGGATACGCAGTATTTT.

This clonotype came up a few times. The chain uses TRBV12-5 and TRBJ2-1, with a possible D match to TRBD2 (6 bases). The CDR3 sequence is 18 residues long. Per germline, CDR1 LGHNT and CDR2 FRNRAP. V was trimmed by 7 bases and J by 5 bases, leaving 27 bases between them. Here the CDR3 reads CASDSLSAGSLGNNEQFF. For the CDR3, the DNA is TGTGCTAGTGATTCATTATCCGCGGGAAGTTTAGGTAACAATGAGCAGTTCTTC.

There are a few counts of this clonotype. The V call is TRBV24-1, the J call TRBJ2-3, with 10 positions matching TRBD2. V shed 4 bases, J shed 2 bases, and the junction held 5 bases outside the gene matches. The germline CDR1 and CDR2 sequences are KGHDR and SFDVKD. This CDR3 contains 16 residues. CDR3 sequence reads: CATSDPSGGNTDTQYF. The CDR3 DNA reads TGTGCCACCAGTGACCCTAGCGGGGGCAACACAGATACGCAGTATTTT.

The gene calls are TRBV5-1 and TRBJ2-1, with 7 nucleotides matching TRBD1. Germline CDR1 SGHRS, CDR2 YFSETQ. With 2 bases clipped from V and 0 bases from J, the junction kept 8 bases outside the gene matches. The CDR3 consists of 17 residues. The CDR3 DNA is TGCGCCAGCAGCTTCCGGGACAGCCATCCCTCCTACAATGAGCAGTTCTTC. Protein: CASSFRDSHPSYNEQFF. Using reference TRBV5-1 and TRBJ2-1 for the parts outside the CDR3, the full variable domain is KAGVTQTPRYLIKTRGQQVTLSCSPISGHRSVSWYQQTPGQGLQFLFEYFSETQRNKGNFPGRFSGRQFSNSRSEMNVSTLELGDSALYLCASSFRDSHPSYNEQFFGPGTRLTVL.

This chain uses TRBV28 with TRBJ2-3; 7 nucleotides match TRBD1. This CDR3 spans 17 amino acids. Germline V gene sequence: CDR1 MDHEN, CDR2 SYDVKM. After removal of 2 bases from V and 0 bases from J, the junction contained 8 bases not matched to a gene. The CDR3 loop reads CASSLPPRGTSTDTQYF. In nucleotides, the CDR3 is TGTGCCAGCAGTTTACCTCCCAGGGGGACCAGCACAGATACGCAGTATTTT. The full variable domain, completed using reference TRBV28 and TRBJ2-3, is DVKVTQSSRYLVKRTGEKVFLECVQDMDHENMFWYRQDPGLGLRLIYFSYDVKMKEKGDIPEGYSVSREKKERFSLILESASTNQTSMYLCASSLPPRGTSTDTQYFGPGTRLTVL.